The source of this TCR beta chain is a study of T-cell memory formation after mild COVID-19. At the level of the study: Clusters of TCRs were largely donor specific.

Germline CDR1 is LGHNA and CDR2 is YNFKEQ. The CDR3 runs 17 residues. Trimming removed 0 bases at V and 6 bases at J, with 20 bases between. TCR alpha and TCR beta cDNA libraries with sample barcodes and UMIs came from 5'RACE using constant-segment primers. TCRdb fed the 5' RACE reads into MiXCR, producing one record per CDR3 protein. This sample carries around 250,000 distinct CDR3 sequences, around 17% of them seen once, and the ten largest clones take roughly a fifth. Concerning this clonotype itself: Its antigen is as yet unknown.

Study-level results: What remained unconfirmed was the SARS-CoV-2 specificity of second-wave clones peaking on day 37. Contracting CD4+ clones lay largely in CM and EM, with CD8+ ones residing in EMRA.

Specimen: PBMCs or a T cell subset sorted from them (not recorded which). The V call is TRBV4-2, the J call TRBJ1-1; D is undetermined. This receptor was identified in a man aged 18 to 30 who had mild COVID-19 (a few samples of this study predate the infection). Cell type and time point are not known. CDR3 region: CASSQDESRTPGAEAFF. The CDR3 nucleotides read TGTGCCAGCAGCCAAGACGAAAGTCGAACACCGGGAGCTGAAGCTTTCTTT.